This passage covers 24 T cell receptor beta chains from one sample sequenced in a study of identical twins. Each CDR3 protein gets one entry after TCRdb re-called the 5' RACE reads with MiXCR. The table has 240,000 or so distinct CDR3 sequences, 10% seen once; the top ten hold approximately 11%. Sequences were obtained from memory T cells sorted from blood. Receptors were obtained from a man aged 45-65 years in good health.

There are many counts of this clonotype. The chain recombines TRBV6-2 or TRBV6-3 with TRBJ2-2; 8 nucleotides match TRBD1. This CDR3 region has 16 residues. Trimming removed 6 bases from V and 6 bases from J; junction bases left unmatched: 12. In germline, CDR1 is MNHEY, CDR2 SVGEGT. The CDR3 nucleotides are TGTGCCAGCAGCCCCTTGGACAGGGTATCCTCCGGGGAGCTGTTTTTT. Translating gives CASSPLDRVSSGELFF.

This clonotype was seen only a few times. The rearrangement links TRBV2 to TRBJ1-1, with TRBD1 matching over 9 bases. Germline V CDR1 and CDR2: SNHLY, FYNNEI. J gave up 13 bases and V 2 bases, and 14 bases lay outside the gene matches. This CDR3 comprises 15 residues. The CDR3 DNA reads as TGTGCCAGCAGTGAAACAGGGGGCGCGATGGGAATAGATTTCTTT. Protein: CASSETGGAMGIDFF.

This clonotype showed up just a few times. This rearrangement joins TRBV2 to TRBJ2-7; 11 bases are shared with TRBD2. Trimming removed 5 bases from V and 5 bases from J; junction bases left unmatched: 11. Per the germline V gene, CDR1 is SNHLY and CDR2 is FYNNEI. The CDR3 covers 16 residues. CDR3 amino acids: CASSLSSGRAANEQYF. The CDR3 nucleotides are TGTGCCAGCAGTCTCAGTAGCGGGAGGGCCGCAAACGAGCAGTACTTC.

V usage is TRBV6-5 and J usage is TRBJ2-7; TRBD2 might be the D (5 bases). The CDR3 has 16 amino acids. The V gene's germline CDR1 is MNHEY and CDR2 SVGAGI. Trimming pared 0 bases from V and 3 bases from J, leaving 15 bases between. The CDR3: CASSYSRSSKGYEQYF. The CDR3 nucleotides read TGTGCCAGCAGTTACTCTCGGTCTAGCAAGGGCTACGAGCAGTACTTC.

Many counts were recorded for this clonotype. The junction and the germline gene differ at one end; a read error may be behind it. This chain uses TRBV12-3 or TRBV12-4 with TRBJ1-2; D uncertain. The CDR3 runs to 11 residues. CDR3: CASRTTDGPLF. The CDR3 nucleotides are TGTGCCAGCAGAACCACGGACGGCCCCCTCTTC.

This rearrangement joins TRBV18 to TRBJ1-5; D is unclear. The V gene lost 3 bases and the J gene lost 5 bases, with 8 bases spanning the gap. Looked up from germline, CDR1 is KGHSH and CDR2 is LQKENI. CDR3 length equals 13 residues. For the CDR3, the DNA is TGTGCCAGCTCACCGGGGTTAGATCAGCCCCAGCATTTT. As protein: CASSPGLDQPQHF.

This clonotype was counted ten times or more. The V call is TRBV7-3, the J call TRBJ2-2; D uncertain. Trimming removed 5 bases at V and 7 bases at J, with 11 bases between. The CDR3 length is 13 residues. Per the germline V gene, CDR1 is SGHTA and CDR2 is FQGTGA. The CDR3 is CASSPRVGGELFF. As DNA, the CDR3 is TGTGCCAGCAGCCCGCGCGTTGGCGGGGAGCTGTTTTTT.

The CDR3 here is CASRQGQSTNEKLFF. The CDR3 nucleotides are TGCGCCAGCAGGCAAGGACAGTCAACTAATGAAAAACTGTTTTTT. The V and J genes are TRBV5-1 and TRBJ1-4; D is possibly TRBD1 (6 bases). Germline V gene data show CDR1 as SGHRS and CDR2 as YFSETQ. This CDR3 is 15 amino acids long. Between the trimmed V and J ends, which lost 5 bases and 0 bases, there was a span of 11 bases.

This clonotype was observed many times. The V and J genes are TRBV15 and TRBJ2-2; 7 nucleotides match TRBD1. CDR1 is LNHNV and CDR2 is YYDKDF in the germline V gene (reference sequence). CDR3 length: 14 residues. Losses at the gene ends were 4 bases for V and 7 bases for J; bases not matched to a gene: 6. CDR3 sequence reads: CATSIDRADGELFF. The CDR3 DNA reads TGTGCCACCAGCATAGACAGGGCGGACGGGGAGCTGTTTTTT.

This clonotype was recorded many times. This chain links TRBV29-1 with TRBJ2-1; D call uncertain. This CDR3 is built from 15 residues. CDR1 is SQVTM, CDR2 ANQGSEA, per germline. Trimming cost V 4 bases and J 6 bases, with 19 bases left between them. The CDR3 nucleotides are TGCAGCGTTGCCCAGCACAGCGCGGTGGGCAATGAGCAGTTCTTC. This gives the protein CSVAQHSAVGNEQFF.

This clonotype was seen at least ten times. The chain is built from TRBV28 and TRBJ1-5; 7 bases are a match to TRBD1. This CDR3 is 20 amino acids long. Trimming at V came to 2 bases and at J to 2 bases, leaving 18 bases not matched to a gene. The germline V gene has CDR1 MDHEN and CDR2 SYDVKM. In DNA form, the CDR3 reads TGTGCCAGCAGTTTAGGGTTACGTGGCAGGGGGTTTCTGGGCAATCAGCCCCAGCATTTT. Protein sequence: CASSLGLRGRGFLGNQPQHF.

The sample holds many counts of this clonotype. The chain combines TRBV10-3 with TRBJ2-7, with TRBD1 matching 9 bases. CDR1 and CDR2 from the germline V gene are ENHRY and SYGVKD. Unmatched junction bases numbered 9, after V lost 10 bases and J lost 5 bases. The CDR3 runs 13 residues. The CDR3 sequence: CATGTGIRDEQYF. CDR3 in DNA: TGTGCCACGGGGACAGGGATTCGCGACGAGCAGTACTTC.

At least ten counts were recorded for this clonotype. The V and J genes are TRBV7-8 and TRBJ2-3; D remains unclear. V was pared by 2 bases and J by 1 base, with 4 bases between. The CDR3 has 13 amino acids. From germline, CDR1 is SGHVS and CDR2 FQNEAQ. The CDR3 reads CASSLQRTDTQYF. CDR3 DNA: TGTGCCAGCAGCTTACAGCGCACAGATACGCAGTATTTT.

This CDR3 reads CASSVDRQFEQYF. The CDR3 nucleotides are TGTGCCAGCAGCGTAGATAGACAGTTCGAGCAGTACTTC. The chain couples TRBV9 to TRBJ2-7, with TRBD1 as a possible D gene (5 bases). CDR1 and CDR2 from the germline V gene are SGDLS and YYNGEE. The CDR3 spans 13 residues. Deletions cut 0 bases from V and 6 bases from J, with 10 bases between.

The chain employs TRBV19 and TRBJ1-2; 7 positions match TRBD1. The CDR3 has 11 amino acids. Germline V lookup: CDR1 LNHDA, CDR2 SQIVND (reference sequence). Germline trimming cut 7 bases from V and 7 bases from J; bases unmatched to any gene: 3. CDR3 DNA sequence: TGTGCCAGTAAACGGGACAGTGGCTACACCTTC. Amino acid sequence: CASKRDSGYTF.

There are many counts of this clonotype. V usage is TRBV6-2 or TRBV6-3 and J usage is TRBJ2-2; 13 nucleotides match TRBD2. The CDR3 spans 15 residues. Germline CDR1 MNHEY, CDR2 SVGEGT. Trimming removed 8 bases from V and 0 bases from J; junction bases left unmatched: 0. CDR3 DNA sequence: TGTGCCAGCGGGACTAGCGGGACGAACACCGGGGAGCTGTTTTTT. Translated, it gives CASGTSGTNTGELFF.

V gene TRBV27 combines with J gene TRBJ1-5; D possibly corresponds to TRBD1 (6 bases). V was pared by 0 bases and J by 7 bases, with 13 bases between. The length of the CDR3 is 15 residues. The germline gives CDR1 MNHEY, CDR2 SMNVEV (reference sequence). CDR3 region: CASSLSNGGLQPQHF. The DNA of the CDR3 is TGTGCCAGCAGTTTATCCAACGGGGGCTTGCAGCCCCAGCATTTT.

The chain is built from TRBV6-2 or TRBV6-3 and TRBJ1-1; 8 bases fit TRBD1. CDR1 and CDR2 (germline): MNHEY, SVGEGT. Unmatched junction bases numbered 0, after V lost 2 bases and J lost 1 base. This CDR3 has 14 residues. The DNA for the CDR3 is TGTGCCAGCAGTTACGACAGGGGGAACACTGAAGCTTTCTTT. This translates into CASSYDRGNTEAFF.

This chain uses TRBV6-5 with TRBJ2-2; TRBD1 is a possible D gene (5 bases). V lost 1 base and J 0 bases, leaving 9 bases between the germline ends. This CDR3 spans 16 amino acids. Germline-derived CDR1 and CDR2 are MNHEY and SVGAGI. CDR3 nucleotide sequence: TGTGCCAGCAGTTACTTTGGACACTCGAACACCGGGGAGCTGTTTTTT. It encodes CASSYFGHSNTGELFF.

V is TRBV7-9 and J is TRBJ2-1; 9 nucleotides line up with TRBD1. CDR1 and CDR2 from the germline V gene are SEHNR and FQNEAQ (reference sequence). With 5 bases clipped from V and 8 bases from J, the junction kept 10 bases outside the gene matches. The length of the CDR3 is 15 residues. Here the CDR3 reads CASSPGQGDLYEQFF. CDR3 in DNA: TGTGCCAGCAGCCCGGGACAGGGTGATTTATATGAGCAGTTCTTC.

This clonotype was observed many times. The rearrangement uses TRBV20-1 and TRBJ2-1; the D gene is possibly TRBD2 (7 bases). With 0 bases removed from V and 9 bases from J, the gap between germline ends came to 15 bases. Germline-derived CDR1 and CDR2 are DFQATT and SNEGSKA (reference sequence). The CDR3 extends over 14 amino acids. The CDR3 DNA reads TGCAGTGCTAGAGAGAGGGGGGGGCCTGGTGAGCAGTTCTTC. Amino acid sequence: CSARERGGPGEQFF.

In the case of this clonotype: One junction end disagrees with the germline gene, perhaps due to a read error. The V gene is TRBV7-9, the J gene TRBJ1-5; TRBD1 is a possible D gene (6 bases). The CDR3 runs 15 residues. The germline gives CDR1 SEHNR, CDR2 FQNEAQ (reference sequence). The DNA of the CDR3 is TGTGCCAGCAGTGGGGGCCGGGAGGGCAATCGGCCCCAGCATTTT. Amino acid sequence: CASSGGREGNRPQHF.

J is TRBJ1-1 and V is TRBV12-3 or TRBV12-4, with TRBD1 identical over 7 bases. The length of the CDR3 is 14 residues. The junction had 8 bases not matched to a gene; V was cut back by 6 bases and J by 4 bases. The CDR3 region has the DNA TGTGCCAGCAGACAGGGACAGATCCTCACTGAAGCTTTCTTT. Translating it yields CASRQGQILTEAFF.

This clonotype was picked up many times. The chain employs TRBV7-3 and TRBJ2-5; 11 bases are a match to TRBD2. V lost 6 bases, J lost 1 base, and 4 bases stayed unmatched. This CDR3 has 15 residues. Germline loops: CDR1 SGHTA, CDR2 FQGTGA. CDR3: CASSRLAGTQETQYF. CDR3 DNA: TGTGCCAGCAGTCGACTAGCGGGGACCCAAGAGACCCAGTACTTC.